These 24 T cell receptor beta chains originate from one sample sequenced in a study of human T cells and chemical hapten exposure. Each CDR3 protein gets one entry after TCRdb re-called the RACE reads with MiXCR. The data contain some 190,000 distinct CDR3 sequences, 20% to 25% of them singletons. Time point indicated: patch test 1, 2 weeks after DPC sensitization. Documented treatment: therapeutic diphenylcyclopropenone sensitization with weekly scalp DPC. The starting material was whole blood, obtained in connection with sensitization to the hapten diphenylcyclopropenone (DPC). These receptors were taken from a woman between 50 and 59 years old with alopecia areata. Some clones in this sample may be carry-over from other donors' samples.

As concerns this clonotype: The missing conserved phenylalanine or tryptophan at the end of this CDR3 makes a read error likely. This chain joins TRBV20-1 and TRBJ2-5; D call uncertain. This CDR3 has 12 residues. Germline CDR1 and CDR2: DFQATT and SNEGSKA (reference sequence). Trimming cost V 0 bases and J 7 bases, with 9 bases left between them. The CDR3 is CSAREESGTQYS. CDR3 bases: TGCAGTGCTAGAGAGGAGTCGGGGACCCAGTACTCC.

V usage is TRBV25-1 and J usage is TRBJ2-7, with D tentatively TRBD2 (6 bases). The V end was cut by 0 bases, the J end by 4 bases, with 10 bases between. This CDR3 has 14 amino acids. Germline loops: CDR1 MGHDK, CDR2 SYGVNS. Here the CDR3 reads CASSEYGGVYEQYF. CDR3 in DNA: TGTGCCAGCAGTGAATACGGGGGAGTATACGAGCAGTACTTC.

V gene TRBV6-2 or TRBV6-3 combines with J gene TRBJ2-3; D remains ambiguous. CDR3 length equals 11 residues. V lost 3 bases and J 6 bases, leaving 4 bases between the germline ends. Germline V gene lookup returns CDR1 MNHEY and CDR2 SVGEGT. The CDR3 coding sequence is TGTGCCAGCAGTTATCCCGATACGCAGTATTTT. Translating it yields CASSYPDTQYF.

This clonotype occurred a few times. The chain couples TRBV24-1 to TRBJ1-2; maybe TRBD1 (6 bases). Trimming shortened V by 4 bases and J by 3 bases, and 14 bases separated the two germline ends. Germline CDR1 and CDR2: KGHDR and SFDVKD. This CDR3 region has 15 residues. The CDR3 DNA reads TGTGCCACCAGTGAAACTACAGGGCTCGACTATGGCTACACCTTC. It translates to CATSETTGLDYGYTF.

This chain connects TRBV20-1 to TRBJ2-4, with 7 bases fitting TRBD1. The CDR3 contains 13 residues. Unmatched junction bases numbered 5, after V lost 6 bases and J lost 3 bases. Germline assignment: CDR1 DFQATT and CDR2 SNEGSKA (reference sequence). CDR3 amino acids: CSADRENKNIQYF. CDR3 bases: TGCAGTGCCGACAGGGAGAACAAAAACATTCAGTACTTC.

This clonotype was counted a few times. CDR3 sequence reads: CSARGVATEAFF. As DNA, the CDR3 is TGCAGTGCTAGAGGGGTGGCAACTGAAGCTTTCTTT. The rearrangement uses TRBV20-1 and TRBJ1-1; the D is unclear. V was shortened by 1 base and J by 5 bases, with 8 bases between the two germline ends. CDR1 is DFQATT, CDR2 SNEGSKA, per germline (reference sequence). The CDR3 is 12 residues long.

This CDR3 is CASSSGRGGGYGYTF. The CDR3 nucleotides are TGTGCCAGCAGCTCTGGCCGGGGTGGAGGCTATGGCTACACCTTC. The chain combines TRBV11-2 with TRBJ1-2; D is ambiguous. The CDR3 covers 15 residues. Germline V gene data show CDR1 as SGHAT and CDR2 as FQNNGV. V lost 4 bases and J 4 bases, leaving 16 bases between the germline ends. Based on the CDR3 plus reference TRBV11-2 and TRBJ1-2, the full variable domain is EAGVAQSPRYKIIEKRQSVAFWCNPISGHATLYWYQQILGQGPKLLIQFQNNGVVDDSQLPKDRFSAERLKGVDSTLKIQPAKLEDSAVYLCASSSGRGGGYGYTFGSGTRLTVV.

The chain combines TRBV12-3 or TRBV12-4 with TRBJ1-2; 9 nucleotides match TRBD1. The V gene end was trimmed by 8 bases and the J gene end by 3 bases; junction bases not matched to a gene: 7. This CDR3 is 14 amino acids long. Written as DNA, the CDR3 is TGTGCCAGCGCGCGGGACAGGGTTTACTATGGCTACACCTTC. Translating gives CASARDRVYYGYTF.

This clonotype was seen more than once but under ten times. The chain couples TRBV24-1 to TRBJ2-1; 12 bases align to TRBD2. The V gene's germline CDR1 is KGHDR and CDR2 SFDVKD. There are 14 residues in the CDR3. V shed 8 bases and J 7 bases; nucleotides not matched to a gene: 5. Here the CDR3 reads CATMPSGRANEQFF. The CDR3 nucleotides are TGTGCCACCATGCCTAGCGGGAGGGCAAATGAGCAGTTCTTC.

This clonotype was recorded a few times. This rearrangement joins TRBV24-1 to TRBJ2-3; TRBD2 matches at 12 bases. The V and J ends lost 3 bases and 4 bases, in that order; junction bases with no gene match: 4. CDR1 is KGHDR, CDR2 SFDVKD, per germline. This CDR3 spans 16 amino acids. CDR3 sequence reads: CATSDGGLAGSDTQYF. As DNA, the CDR3 is TGTGCCACCAGTGATGGCGGACTAGCGGGATCAGATACGCAGTATTTT.

With respect to this clonotype: Mismatch with germline at one junction end may stem from a read error. The genes are TRBV7-9 and TRBJ1-4, with 7 bases fitting TRBD1. CDR1 and CDR2 from the germline V gene are SEHNR and FQNEAQ (reference sequence). This CDR3 spans 13 amino acids. The CDR3, as DNA: TGTGCCACCAGCAGGGGGTCTAATGAAAAACTGTTTTTT. It encodes CATSRGSNEKLFF.

This clonotype showed up just a few times. This chain links TRBV7-2 with TRBJ2-4; D might be TRBD1 or TRBD2, each matching 5 bases. The V end lost 3 bases, the J end lost 1 base, and 13 bases lay between the germline ends. From germline, CDR1 is SGHTA and CDR2 FQGNSA. There are 16 residues in the CDR3. CDR3 sequence: CASSLNLGTAKNIQYF. CDR3 bases: TGTGCCAGCAGCTTGAATTTGGGGACCGCCAAAAACATTCAGTACTTC. Supplemented by reference TRBV7-2 and TRBJ2-4, the full variable domain reads GAGVSQSPSNKVTEKGKDVELRCDPISGHTALYWYRQSLGQGLEFLIYFQGNSAPDKSGLPSDRFSAERTGGSVSTLTIQRTQQEDSAVYLCASSLNLGTAKNIQYFGAGTRLSVL.

A word on this clonotype: Sequence at one end of the junction differs from germline and may be a read error. V gene TRBV24-1 combines with J gene TRBJ2-2, with 9 positions matching TRBD1. The CDR3 runs to 16 residues. CDR1 and CDR2 (germline): KGHDR, SFDVKD. The CDR3 protein is CATSDSGTGNAGELFF. The CDR3 nucleotides read TGTGCCACCAGTGACTCCGGGACAGGGAACGCCGGGGAGCTGTTTTTT.

V usage is TRBV6-5 and J usage is TRBJ1-1; D might be TRBD1 (6 bases). CDR3 length: 14 residues. Germline values: CDR1 MNHEY, CDR2 SVGAGI. V dropped 5 bases and J dropped 1 base, with 11 bases sitting between them. In DNA, the CDR3 is TGTGCCAGCAGTCCTACAGGGAGGAACACTGAAGCTTTCTTT. Amino acids: CASSPTGRNTEAFF.

V gene TRBV6-6 combines with J gene TRBJ2-1; the D is unclear. V lost 4 bases to trimming and J lost 12 bases, with 13 bases between them. Germline V lookup: CDR1 MNHNY, CDR2 SVGAGI (reference sequence). The CDR3 is 12 residues long. The CDR3, as DNA: TGTGCCAGCAGTTCGACGCTGCCCGGGCAGTTCTTC. As protein: CASSSTLPGQFF.

This clonotype was seen more than once but under ten times. Here the CDR3 reads CASSLLEQTQYF. In DNA form, the CDR3 reads TGTGCCAGCAGCCTCCTCGAACAGACCCAGTACTTC. The gene calls are TRBV3-1 and TRBJ2-5; D is uncertain. V lost 4 bases, J lost 6 bases, and 9 bases lay in between. The germline gives CDR1 LGHDT, CDR2 YNNKEL (reference sequence). CDR3 length: 12 residues.

The chain links TRBV6-1 to TRBJ2-3, with 12 bases identical to TRBD2. CDR3 length: 16 residues. Trimming at V came to 6 bases and at J to 3 bases, leaving 7 bases not matched to a gene. In germline, CDR1 is MNHNS, CDR2 SASEGT. The CDR3 DNA is TGTGCCAGCAGACTAGCGGGAGGTTTTATAACAGATACGCAGTATTTT. Translating gives CASRLAGGFITDTQYF.

This clonotype was seen a handful of times. The J gene is TRBJ2-1, the V gene TRBV5-1; possible D gene TRBD1, 6 bases. Germline V gene data show CDR1 as SGHRS and CDR2 as YFSETQ. V was pared by 5 bases and J by 4 bases, with 16 bases between. This CDR3 has 15 amino acids. The CDR3: CASRTGGGDYNEQFF. CDR3 coding DNA: TGCGCCAGCAGGACCGGTGGGGGCGATTACAATGAGCAGTTCTTC. Based on the CDR3 plus reference TRBV5-1 and TRBJ2-1, the full variable domain is KAGVTQTPRYLIKTRGQQVTLSCSPISGHRSVSWYQQTPGQGLQFLFEYFSETQRNKGNFPGRFSGRQFSNSRSEMNVSTLELGDSALYLCASRTGGGDYNEQFFGPGTRLTVL.

This clonotype came up a few times. The chain couples TRBV2 to TRBJ2-5, with 8 bases aligning to TRBD2. The length of the CDR3 is 15 residues. CDR1 is SNHLY and CDR2 is FYNNEI in the germline V gene. V trimming: 2 bases; J trimming: 0 bases; junction bases outside the gene matches: 2. CDR3 sequence: CASSENSGDQETQYF. The CDR3 nucleotides read TGTGCCAGCAGTGAAAATAGCGGGGACCAAGAGACCCAGTACTTC.

The rearrangement joins TRBV12-3 or TRBV12-4 to TRBJ2-1; TRBD2 aligns across 7 bases. Trimming at V came to 7 bases and at J to 3 bases, leaving 12 bases not matched to a gene. CDR3 length: 16 residues. This chain's CDR3 is CASTSSRLAVYNEQFF. As DNA, the CDR3 is TGTGCCAGCACCTCATCCCGCCTAGCGGTCTACAATGAGCAGTTCTTC.

By proportion, this clonotype is medium-sized (0.01 to 0.1%). The V and J genes are TRBV25-1 and TRBJ2-1; D remains ambiguous. The CDR3 runs to 12 residues. The germline V gene has CDR1 MGHDK and CDR2 SYGVNS. V shed 3 bases and J shed 7 bases, with 7 bases lying between them. CDR3 coding DNA: TGTGCCAGCAGTGAGGTTTTAAATGAGCAGTTCTTC. Protein: CASSEVLNEQFF.

This clonotype showed up just a few times. The V gene is TRBV27, the J gene TRBJ2-3; D may be TRBD2 (5 bases). Germline lookup yields CDR1 MNHEY and CDR2 SMNVEV (reference sequence). CDR3 length equals 15 residues. Trimming pared 2 bases from V and 5 bases from J, leaving 14 bases between. The CDR3 DNA reads as TGTGCCAGCAGTTTAAACCGGGGTGGCGGAGATACGCAGTATTTT. It is translated as CASSLNRGGGDTQYF.

V gene TRBV20-1 combines with J gene TRBJ1-6; no reliable D call. Germline V gene lookup returns CDR1 DFQATT and CDR2 SNEGSKA (reference sequence). Trimming pared 0 bases from V and 1 base from J, leaving 4 bases between. CDR3 length: 14 residues. The CDR3 DNA follows: TGCAGTGCTAGAGACCCGTCCTATAATTCACCCCTCCACTTT. This codes for CSARDPSYNSPLHF.

This clonotype turned up a few times. The chain combines TRBV5-4 with TRBJ2-2; a possible D gene is TRBD2 (5 bases). Between the trimmed V and J ends, which lost 2 bases and 5 bases, there was a span of 13 bases. The length of the CDR3 is 15 residues. The germline V gene has CDR1 SGHNT and CDR2 YYREEE (reference sequence). Here the CDR3 DNA reads TGTGCCAGCAGCTTAGGGCCTACGGGGACCGGGGAGCTGTTTTTT. Encoded protein: CASSLGPTGTGELFF.